Shown below are 24 T cell receptor beta chains from a single sample sequenced in a study of T cells of healthy individuals. TCRdb redid the calling of the 5' RACE reads with MiXCR, one entry per CDR3 protein. This sample has some 69,000 distinct CDR3 sequences, with 15% to 20% found just once. The origin of the receptors is a human donor in good health.

This clonotype was found a few times. The gene calls are TRBV28 and TRBJ2-7, with 8 bases fitting TRBD1. The CDR3 has 17 amino acids. The J segment lost 1 base and the V segment lost 6 bases, leaving 14 bases of the junction unmatched. Looked up from germline, CDR1 is MDHEN and CDR2 is SYDVKM. The CDR3 reads CASSRPPGQGASYEQYF. The CDR3 DNA sequence: TGTGCCAGCAGCCGTCCACCCGGACAGGGAGCATCCTACGAGCAGTACTTC.

This clonotype was counted ten times or more. V and J are TRBV9 and TRBJ2-7, with D possibly being TRBD1 (5 bases). V dropped 0 bases and J dropped 3 bases, with 16 bases sitting between them. Germline CDR1 is SGDLS and CDR2 is YYNGEE. The CDR3 contains 16 residues. The CDR3 is CASSVGPQGSNYEQYF. CDR3 DNA sequence: TGTGCCAGCAGCGTAGGGCCCCAGGGTTCTAACTACGAGCAGTACTTC.

In its sample, this clonotype was seen many times. The chain combines TRBV12-3 or TRBV12-4 with TRBJ2-2; 7 bases are shared with TRBD2. The CDR3 is made up of 15 amino acids. The junction had 5 bases not matched to a gene; V was cut back by 6 bases and J by 1 base. The CDR3 sequence: CASSLERGNTGELFF. The DNA for the CDR3 is TGTGCCAGCAGCCTCGAGCGGGGGAACACCGGGGAGCTGTTTTTT.

This clonotype was observed a few times. CDR3 nucleotide sequence: TGTGCCAGCAGCTTAGACTACGACCGTAATTCACCCCTCCACTTT. Translation gives CASSLDYDRNSPLHF. The chain employs TRBV7-2 and TRBJ1-6; D is uncertain. Germline V CDR1 and CDR2: SGHTA, FQGNSA. The germline V and J ends were trimmed by 1 base and 6 bases, with 10 bases remaining between them. CDR3 length: 15 residues.

V is TRBV3-1 and J is TRBJ2-3; D remains ambiguous. Germline CDR1 LGHDT, CDR2 YNNKEL (reference sequence). Between the trimmed V and J ends, which lost 0 bases and 2 bases, there was a span of 9 bases. CDR3 size: 15 residues. Written as DNA, the CDR3 is TGTGCCAGCAGCCAAGATGGGATACCCACAGATACGCAGTATTTT. Its translation: CASSQDGIPTDTQYF.

This clonotype appeared a few times. The chain recombines TRBV5-1 with TRBJ2-1; TRBD2 matches 8 bases. Germline V gives CDR1 SGHRS, CDR2 YFSETQ. J gave up 7 bases and V 1 base, and 13 bases lay outside the gene matches. The CDR3 spans 17 residues. The CDR3 protein is CASSLRFSGKSTNEQFF. The CDR3 DNA sequence: TGCGCCAGCAGCTTGAGGTTTAGCGGGAAGAGTACGAATGAGCAGTTCTTC. Using reference TRBV5-1 and TRBJ2-1 for the parts outside the CDR3, the full variable domain is KAGVTQTPRYLIKTRGQQVTLSCSPISGHRSVSWYQQTPGQGLQFLFEYFSETQRNKGNFPGRFSGRQFSNSRSEMNVSTLELGDSALYLCASSLRFSGKSTNEQFFGPGTRLTVL.

This clonotype showed up just a few times. V usage is TRBV28 and J usage is TRBJ1-5; unclear D gene. V lost 5 bases to trimming and J lost 5 bases, with 7 bases between them. Per the germline V gene, CDR1 is MDHEN and CDR2 is SYDVKM. The CDR3 is made up of 12 amino acids. The CDR3 nucleotides read TGTGCCAGCAGTGCACAGCATCAGCCCCAGCATTTT. Encoded protein: CASSAQHQPQHF.

Ten or more counts support this clonotype. The gene calls are TRBV20-1 and TRBJ1-5; D remains ambiguous. The germline V gene has CDR1 DFQATT and CDR2 SNEGSKA (reference sequence). CDR3 length: 14 residues. Trimming took 0 bases from V and 7 from J, leaving 13 bases between them. The CDR3 is CSARDTKEGQPQHF. For the CDR3, the DNA is TGCAGTGCTAGAGACACAAAAGAAGGACAGCCCCAGCATTTT.

The V gene is TRBV14, the J gene TRBJ2-7; D uncertain. V shed 4 bases and J shed 2 bases, with 12 bases lying between them. The V gene's germline CDR1 is SGHDN and CDR2 FVKESK. The CDR3 covers 14 residues. This CDR3 reads CASSLPTVPYEQYF. For the CDR3, the DNA is TGTGCCAGCAGCCTCCCAACCGTCCCCTACGAGCAGTACTTC.

This clonotype was detected a few times. Here the CDR3 reads CASSLDRVQPQHF. CDR3 DNA: TGTGCCAGCAGCCTAGACAGGGTTCAGCCCCAGCATTTT. The V and J genes are TRBV5-5 and TRBJ1-5; 7 bases are shared with TRBD1. CDR3 length equals 13 residues. The trim removed 4 bases at V and 6 bases at J, leaving 4 bases unmatched. Germline lookup yields CDR1 SGHKS and CDR2 YYEKEE (reference sequence).

This clonotype was detected many times. The V gene is TRBV20-1, the J gene TRBJ2-7; TRBD2 matches at 7 bases. CDR1 and CDR2 from the germline V gene are DFQATT and SNEGSKA (reference sequence). CDR3 length: 15 amino acids. Germline trimming cut 3 bases from V and 0 bases from J; bases unmatched to any gene: 8. Written as DNA, the CDR3 is TGCAGTGCTAGTGACTCGGGGGGATACTCCTACGAGCAGTACTTC. Protein sequence: CSASDSGGYSYEQYF.

This clonotype was counted between two and nine times. CDR3 coding DNA: TGTGCCAGCAGTTATGGCTACGAAGCTTTCTTT. Translation gives CASSYGYEAFF. V and J are TRBV28 and TRBJ1-1, with no clear D. The CDR3 sequence is 11 residues long. The germline V gene has CDR1 MDHEN and CDR2 SYDVKM. Trimming took off 4 bases at V and 8 bases at J, with 8 bases between the two ends.

This clonotype has a handful of counts. The chain combines TRBV5-1 with TRBJ2-7, with 9 bases aligning to TRBD2. Germline-derived CDR1 and CDR2 are SGHRS and YFSETQ. CDR3 length equals 15 residues. V lost 2 bases and J lost 3; bases outside the gene matches: 6. CDR3 amino acids: CASSLTAGGGYEQYF. For the CDR3, the DNA is TGCGCCAGCAGCTTAACCGCGGGGGGGGGCTACGAGCAGTACTTC.

This clonotype was picked up many times. The chain carries TRBV7-8 and TRBJ2-1, with 7 bases lining up with TRBD1. Germline CDR1 reads SGHVS; CDR2 reads FQNEAQ. The CDR3 sequence is 13 residues long. The trim removed 4 bases at V and 3 bases at J, leaving 0 bases unmatched. The DNA of the CDR3 is TGTGCCAGCAGCTGGACAGGCTACAATGAGCAGTTCTTC. Its protein product is CASSWTGYNEQFF.

This clonotype was seen a few times. The chain employs TRBV12-3 or TRBV12-4 and TRBJ2-7, with D uncertain. V lost 5 bases to trimming and J lost 4 bases, with 6 bases between them. The length of the CDR3 is 11 residues. The CDR3 DNA follows: TGTGCCAGCAGTCCCAGGTACGAGCAGTACTTC. Protein: CASSPRYEQYF.

The chain employs TRBV4-1 and TRBJ2-7; D is uncertain. CDR1 MGHRA and CDR2 YSYEKL come from the germline V gene. CDR3 size: 17 residues. V was trimmed by 0 bases and J by 7 bases, leaving 22 bases between them. The CDR3 here is CASSQEMNLDFLGEQYF. CDR3 in DNA: TGCGCCAGCAGCCAAGAAATGAACTTAGACTTCTTGGGGGAGCAGTACTTC.

The genes are TRBV15 and TRBJ1-3; the D is unclear. In germline, CDR1 is LNHNV, CDR2 YYDKDF (reference sequence). The CDR3 loop spans 13 amino acids. V lost 0 bases and J 5 bases, leaving 5 bases between the germline ends. The CDR3 spells CATSRDHRNTIYF. The CDR3 nucleotides are TGTGCCACCAGCAGAGATCACCGAAACACCATATATTTT.

In its sample, this clonotype was seen many times. CDR3 protein: CSARDPLSGNTIYF. The CDR3 DNA sequence: TGCAGTGCTAGAGATCCCCTCTCTGGAAACACCATATATTTT. The chain recombines TRBV20-1 with TRBJ1-3, with D uncertain. CDR1 is DFQATT, CDR2 SNEGSKA, per germline (reference sequence). Trimming took off 0 bases at V and 0 bases at J, with 6 bases between the two ends. CDR3 length equals 14 residues.

This clonotype was observed many times. The rearrangement joins TRBV6-2 or TRBV6-3 to TRBJ2-5; unclear D gene. This CDR3 is 13 amino acids long. V lost 10 bases to trimming and J lost 4 bases, with 16 bases between them. From germline, CDR1 is MNHEY and CDR2 SVGEGT. This chain's CDR3 is CATLRRPRETQYF. The CDR3 nucleotides are TGTGCCACCCTACGAAGACCTCGAGAGACCCAGTACTTC.

The chain has TRBV5-3 and TRBJ2-2; D unresolved. TRBV5-3 qualifies as an ORF whose function is uncertain. Trimming removed 1 base from V and 4 bases from J, with 11 bases in between. The CDR3 covers 15 residues. DNA of the CDR3: TGTGCCAGAAGCTTGCCGCCCACCGGCACCGGGGAGCTGTTTTTT. This gives the protein CARSLPPTGTGELFF.

This rearrangement joins TRBV6-1 to TRBJ1-5, with TRBD1 as a possible D gene (5 bases). Per the germline V gene, CDR1 is MNHNS and CDR2 is SASEGT. The CDR3 loop spans 14 amino acids. The CDR3 nucleotides read TGTGCTGGATCACAGGTACATAGCAATCAGCCCCAGCATTTT. Encoded protein: CAGSQVHSNQPQHF.

The gene calls are TRBV6-5 and TRBJ1-2; the D gene is possibly TRBD1 (6 bases). The V end was cut by 5 bases, the J end by 6 bases, with 19 bases between. Looked up from germline, CDR1 is MNHEY and CDR2 is SVGAGI. This CDR3 contains 15 residues. The CDR3 is CASSTLLEGGDGYTF. CDR3 sequence (DNA): TGTGCCAGCAGTACCCTCCTTGAGGGGGGGGATGGCTACACCTTC.

This clonotype was detected a few times. The chain employs TRBV7-9 and TRBJ1-1; D possibly corresponds to TRBD1 (6 bases). This CDR3 is 11 amino acids long. Trimming left V 5 bases short and J 10 bases short, with 11 bases between. The germline V gene encodes CDR1 SEHNR and CDR2 FQNEAQ (reference sequence). The CDR3 DNA reads as TGTGCCAGCAGCCTAACAGGGATAGCTTTCTTT. This encodes CASSLTGIAFF. The full variable domain, its missing parts supplied by reference TRBV7-9 and TRBJ1-1, is DTGVSQNPRHKITKRGQNVTFRCDPISEHNRLYWYRQTLGQGPEFLTYFQNEAQLEKSRLLSDRFSAERPKGSFSTLEIQRTEQGDSAMYLCASSLTGIAFFGQGTRLTVV.

The chain uses TRBV29-1 and TRBJ2-1, with 9 nucleotides matching TRBD2. Germline CDR1 reads SQVTM; CDR2 reads ANQGSEA. With 6 bases clipped from V and 7 bases from J, the junction kept 7 bases outside the gene matches. The CDR3 length is 13 residues. CDR3 sequence: CSVGGRARNEQFF. The CDR3 DNA sequence: TGCAGCGTAGGCGGGAGGGCCAGGAATGAGCAGTTCTTC.